Listed here are 20 T cell receptor beta chains from one sample, sequenced in a study of early T cells in non-severe SARS-CoV-2 infection. TCRdb independently ran MiXCR on the 5' RACE reads; one entry per CDR3 protein. The table includes some 45,000 distinct CDR3 sequences, about 4.1% detected once. The sequencing sample was made of whole blood. These receptors all come from an adult who was a healthcare worker with PCR-confirmed SARS-CoV-2 infection or an uninfected control (not recorded which).

This clonotype was observed many times. The J gene is TRBJ2-7, the V gene TRBV19; D is unclear. The CDR3 runs 12 residues. Germline V gene lookup returns CDR1 LNHDA and CDR2 SQIVND (reference sequence). Trimming removed 3 bases from V and 2 bases from J, with 5 bases in between. The CDR3 region has the DNA TGTGCCAGTAGTATTGTCCCCTACGAGCAGTACTTC. The encoded protein is CASSIVPYEQYF.

This clonotype was seen at least ten times. The CDR3 DNA sequence: TGTGCCAGCAGCGAATCCCGGGGGGAATCAGAGCAGTACTTC. It yields the protein CASSESRGESEQYF. This chain connects TRBV7-6 to TRBJ2-7; 7 nucleotides match TRBD2. The CDR3 is 14 amino acids. Germline V CDR1 and CDR2: SGHVS, FNYEAQ. V dropped 5 bases and J dropped 7; count of bases not matched to a gene: 11. Supplemented by reference TRBV7-6 and TRBJ2-7, the full variable domain reads GAGVSQSPRYKVTKRGQDVALRCDPISGHVSLYWYRQALGQGPEFLTYFNYEAQQDKSGLPNDRFSAERPEGSISTLTIQRTEQRDSAMYRCASSESRGESEQYFGPGTRLTVT.

This clonotype was observed a handful of times. The chain uses TRBV5-5 and TRBJ2-7; 7 positions match TRBD1. Per the germline V gene, CDR1 is SGHKS and CDR2 is YYEKEE (reference sequence). V was clipped by 1 base and J by 4 bases; unmatched bases: 8. This CDR3 is built from 15 residues. As DNA, the CDR3 is TGTGCCAGCAGCTTGAACGACAGGGAGTATTACGAGCAGTACTTC. It encodes CASSLNDREYYEQYF.

This clonotype was observed at least ten times. The genes are TRBV24-1 and TRBJ1-1; a possible D gene is TRBD1 (6 bases). The CDR3 runs 20 residues. V shed 1 base and J shed 2 bases, with 25 bases lying between them. Germline loops: CDR1 KGHDR, CDR2 SFDVKD. The CDR3 coding sequence is TGTGCCACCAGTGATTTAAACACAGGGATTGTCCGAAAACCTAACACTGAAGCTTTCTTT. Protein: CATSDLNTGIVRKPNTEAFF.

This chain links TRBV7-2 with TRBJ2-3; D is uncertain. Trimming took 2 bases from V and 2 from J, leaving 14 bases between them. The CDR3 runs to 16 residues. Per germline, CDR1 SGHTA and CDR2 FQGNSA. CDR3 in amino acids: CASSLRTGVFTDTQYF. In DNA form, the CDR3 reads TGTGCCAGCAGCTTAAGGACCGGCGTCTTCACAGATACGCAGTATTTT.

V usage is TRBV7-3 and J usage is TRBJ2-2, with TRBD1 as a possible D gene (6 bases). Trimming removed 5 bases from V and 3 bases from J, with 13 bases in between. Germline assignment: CDR1 SGHTA and CDR2 FQGTGA. The CDR3 sequence is 15 residues long. The DNA of the CDR3 is TGTGCCAGCAGCCCGAGACAGGCTGACACCGGGGAGCTGTTTTTT. Amino acid sequence: CASSPRQADTGELFF.

Ten or more counts support this clonotype. The gene calls are TRBV29-1 and TRBJ1-5; a weak D match, TRBD1 (5 bases). The CDR3 contains 15 residues. Germline V gene lookup returns CDR1 SQVTM and CDR2 ANQGSEA. This CDR3 reads CTPFRVGLEDQPQHF. The CDR3 bases are TGCACCCCATTCAGGGTTGGGTTAGAAGACCAGCCCCAGCATTTT.

Many counts were recorded for this clonotype. The V gene is TRBV5-1, the J gene TRBJ2-7, with 8 bases matching TRBD2. The germline gives CDR1 SGHRS, CDR2 YFSETQ. The length of the CDR3 is 15 residues. Trimming cost V 4 bases and J 0 bases; bases outside gene matches: 6. The CDR3 DNA reads as TGCGCCAGCAGCCCCTCGACTAGCGTCTCCTACGAGCAGTACTTC. Protein: CASSPSTSVSYEQYF. Full variable domain (outside the CDR3, taken from reference TRBV5-1 and TRBJ2-7): KAGVTQTPRYLIKTRGQQVTLSCSPISGHRSVSWYQQTPGQGLQFLFEYFSETQRNKGNFPGRFSGRQFSNSRSEMNVSTLELGDSALYLCASSPSTSVSYEQYFGPGTRLTVT.

This clonotype was recorded many times. This sequence joins TRBV6-1 and TRBJ1-1; D ambiguous. Germline lookup yields CDR1 MNHNS and CDR2 SASEGT. CDR3 length equals 18 residues. With 2 bases removed from V and 1 base from J, the gap between germline ends came to 20 bases. CDR3 protein: CASSEYHNLKSENTEAFF. Here the CDR3 DNA reads TGTGCCAGCAGTGAATATCATAATCTGAAGAGCGAGAACACTGAAGCTTTCTTT.

This clonotype was recorded many times. The chain uses TRBV20-1 and TRBJ1-1, with a possible D match to TRBD1 (5 bases). V was shortened by 3 bases and J by 0 bases, with 14 bases between the two germline ends. The CDR3 runs 15 residues. Looked up from germline, CDR1 is DFQATT and CDR2 is SNEGSKA (reference sequence). CDR3 protein: CSARSMDKLNTEAFF. In DNA, the CDR3 is TGCAGTGCTAGGAGCATGGACAAGTTGAACACTGAAGCTTTCTTT.

The sample holds many counts of this clonotype. The chain employs TRBV10-3 and TRBJ1-1; 12 bases match TRBD1. Trimming removed 4 bases from V and 8 bases from J; junction bases left unmatched: 8. This CDR3 has 15 amino acids. CDR1 and CDR2 from the germline V gene are ENHRY and SYGVKD. DNA of the CDR3: TGTGCCATCAGTGGTCCGGGACAGGGGGCCCCGGAAGCTTTCTTT. This encodes CAISGPGQGAPEAFF.

The chain uses TRBV19 and TRBJ1-1; D not resolved. The CDR3 runs 13 residues. V lost 7 bases, J lost 2 bases, and 11 bases lay in between. Germline values: CDR1 LNHDA, CDR2 SQIVND (reference sequence). The CDR3 spells CASMAPGNTEAFF. The CDR3 coding sequence is TGTGCCAGTATGGCACCGGGAAACACTGAAGCTTTCTTT.

This clonotype occurred a few times. The rearrangement uses TRBV4-1 and TRBJ2-1; D is undetermined. Germline loops: CDR1 MGHRA, CDR2 YSYEKL. CDR3 length equals 12 residues. V dropped 0 bases and J dropped 8 bases, with 5 bases sitting between them. CDR3 residues: CASSQDFYEQFF. The CDR3 DNA reads as TGCGCCAGCAGCCAAGATTTTTATGAGCAGTTCTTC.

This clonotype was found many times. The chain recombines TRBV7-2 with TRBJ2-1; 8 bases are a match to TRBD1. Looked up from germline, CDR1 is SGHTA and CDR2 is FQGNSA. The CDR3 is 13 amino acids. The J segment lost 9 bases and the V segment lost 3 bases, leaving 4 bases of the junction unmatched. DNA of the CDR3: TGTGCCAGCAGCTTGGACCAGGGGGCTGAGCAGTTCTTC. Protein sequence: CASSLDQGAEQFF.

V gene TRBV4-3 combines with J gene TRBJ2-4; D is perhaps TRBD2 (6 bases). Germline V CDR1 and CDR2: LGHNA, YSLEER. Trimming removed 1 base at V and 4 bases at J, with 20 bases between. The CDR3 spans 18 residues. The CDR3 region is CASSQATAGTGPKNIQYF. DNA for the CDR3: TGCGCCAGCAGCCAAGCGACTGCAGGGACTGGGCCAAAAAACATTCAGTACTTC.

This clonotype was counted between two and nine times. The rearrangement joins TRBV19 to TRBJ2-2; D uncertain. Germline V gene sequence: CDR1 LNHDA, CDR2 SQIVND (reference sequence). Trimming shortened V by 8 bases and J by 6 bases, and 22 bases separated the two germline ends. The CDR3 covers 16 residues. This CDR3 is CASEVRPGPWAGELFF. The CDR3 coding sequence is TGTGCCAGTGAAGTTAGACCGGGTCCGTGGGCCGGGGAGCTGTTTTTT.

About this clonotype itself: A much larger clone sits a single nucleotide away, making a read error possible. This chain connects TRBV6-6 to TRBJ2-1, with D perhaps given as TRBD1 or TRBD2 (5 bases each). The V gene's germline CDR1 is MNHNY and CDR2 SVGAGI (reference sequence). This CDR3 is 15 amino acids long. With 4 bases removed from V and 1 base from J, the gap between germline ends came to 11 bases. This CDR3 is CASSSDGASYNEQFF. The DNA of the CDR3 is TGTGCCAGCAGTTCCGACGGGGCTTCCTACAATGAGCAGTTCTTC.

The V call is TRBV2, the J call TRBJ2-7, with TRBD1 matching over 9 bases. Germline V gene lookup returns CDR1 SNHLY and CDR2 FYNNEI. This CDR3 comprises 12 residues. The ends lost 10 bases at V and 3 bases at J; junction bases unmatched: 4. Here the CDR3 DNA reads TGTGCCACCAGACAGGGGGGCTACGAGCAGTACTTC. As protein: CATRQGGYEQYF.

This clonotype appeared many times. The J gene is TRBJ2-7, the V gene TRBV6-1; D possibly matches TRBD1 or TRBD2 (5 bases each). The CDR3 spans 14 residues. The V and J ends lost 9 bases and 3 bases respectively, with 18 bases between them. The germline gives CDR1 MNHNS, CDR2 SASEGT. The CDR3 bases are TGTGCCAGTGTTCTCGGGGCCCCTCGCTACGAGCAGTACTTC. Amino acids: CASVLGAPRYEQYF.

This clonotype was detected many times. This chain connects TRBV10-3 to TRBJ1-1; a possible D gene is TRBD1 (6 bases). The V end lost 7 bases, the J end lost 2 bases, and 11 bases lay between the germline ends. This CDR3 spans 13 amino acids. CDR1 and CDR2 (germline): ENHRY, SYGVKD. Here the CDR3 reads CAIKEQGNTEAFF. DNA for the CDR3: TGTGCCATCAAAGAACAGGGAAACACTGAAGCTTTCTTT.